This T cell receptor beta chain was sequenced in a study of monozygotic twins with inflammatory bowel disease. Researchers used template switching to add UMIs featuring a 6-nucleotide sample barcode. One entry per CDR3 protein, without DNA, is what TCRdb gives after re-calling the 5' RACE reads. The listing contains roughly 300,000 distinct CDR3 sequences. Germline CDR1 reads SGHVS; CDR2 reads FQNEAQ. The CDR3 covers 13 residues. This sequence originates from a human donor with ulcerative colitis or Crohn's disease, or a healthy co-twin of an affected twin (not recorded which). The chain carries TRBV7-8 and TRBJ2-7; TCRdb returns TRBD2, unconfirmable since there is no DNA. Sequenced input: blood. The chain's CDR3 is CASNAGGRNEQYF.